This TCR beta chain was identified during a study of blood T cell repertoires in COVID-19. Whole-study context: COVID-19 samples from acute and convalescent phases originated in the United States, Italy and Spain.

In the study's own analysis: Estimates of nucleated cell counts were drawn from the amplification of reference gene primers. The data were produced by immunoSEQ multiplex PCR, yet TCRdb's version contains in-frame clones alone and is incomplete. V, J and clone size are taken as reported in that table, and D and trimming were inferred from the DNA itself. The profile shows roughly 140,000 clones, 75% to 85% of them singletons. Germline CDR1 is SQVTM and CDR2 is ANQGSEA. V lost 4 bases and J 1 base, leaving 2 bases between the germline ends. The CDR3 spans 11 residues. The receptor's source is a man between 60 and 70 years old with acute or convalescent COVID-19. Source material: peripheral blood. The chain links TRBV29-1 to TRBJ1-3; D remains unclear. In nucleotides, the CDR3 is TGCAGCGTTGCGTCTGGAAACACCATATATTTT. Its protein is CSVASGNTIYF. Supplemented by reference TRBV29-1 and TRBJ1-3, the full variable domain reads SAVISQKPSRDICQRGTSLTIQCQVDSQVTMMFWYRQQPGQSLTLIATANQGSEATYESGFVIDKFPISRPNLTFSTLTVSNMSPEDSSIYLCSVASGNTIYFGEGSWLTVV.